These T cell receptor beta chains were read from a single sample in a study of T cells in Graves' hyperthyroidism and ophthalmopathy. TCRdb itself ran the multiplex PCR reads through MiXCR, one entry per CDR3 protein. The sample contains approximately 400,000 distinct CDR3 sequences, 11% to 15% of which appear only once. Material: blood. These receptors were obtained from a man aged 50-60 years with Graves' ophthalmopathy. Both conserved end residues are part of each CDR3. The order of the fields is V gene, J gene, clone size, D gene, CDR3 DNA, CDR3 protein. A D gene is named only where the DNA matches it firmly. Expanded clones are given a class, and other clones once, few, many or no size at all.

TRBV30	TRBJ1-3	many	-	TGTGCCTGGCAGGGACTCTCTGGAAACACCATATATTTT	CAWQGLSGNTIYF
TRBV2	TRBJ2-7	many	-	TGTGCCAGCAGTGAAGCGGAGATTTCCTACGAGCAGTACTTC	CASSEAEISYEQYF
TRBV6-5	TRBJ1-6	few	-	TGTGCCAGCAGTTACTCTCGAAGTAGCTCCTATAATTCACCCCTCCACTTT	CASSYSRSSSYNSPLHF
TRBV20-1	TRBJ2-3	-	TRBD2	TGCAGTGCTAGTGGGGTAGCGGGATGGGATACGCAGTATTTT	CSASGVAGWDTQYF
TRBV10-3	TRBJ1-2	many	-	TGTGCCATCAGTGAGTCGAGTTCTCCGGGCGGCTTTGGTGGCTACACCTTC	CAISESSSPGGFGGYTF
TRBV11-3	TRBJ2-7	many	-	TGTGCCAGCAGCTTTGGTCAGGGCTACCAGCAGTACTTC	CASSFGQGYQQYF
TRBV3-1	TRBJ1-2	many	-	TGTGCCAGCAGACCAGCCCCTACCGTTTATGGCTACACCTTC	CASRPAPTVYGYTF
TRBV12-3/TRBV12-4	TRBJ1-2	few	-	TGTGCCAGCAGTTTATCTGGGGACCTCTCGGGCTATGGCTACACCTTC	CASSLSGDLSGYGYTF
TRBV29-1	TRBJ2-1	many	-	TGCAGCGGTCTGGTTGGCTTAGGAAATGAGCAGTTCTTC	CSGLVGLGNEQFF
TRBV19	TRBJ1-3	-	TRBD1	TGTGCCAGTAGTACCCGCGGACAGGGGATGAGAGGAAACACCATATATTTT	CASSTRGQGMRGNTIYF
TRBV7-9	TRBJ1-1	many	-	TGTGCCAGCAGCATCACGAAGGAAACTGAAGCTTTCTTT	CASSITKETEAFF
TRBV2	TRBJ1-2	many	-	TGTGCCAGCAGTCAACAGGGCTTGAGCTATGGCTACACCTTC	CASSQQGLSYGYTF
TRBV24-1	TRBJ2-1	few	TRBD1	TGTGCCACCAGTGATCTGACAGGGGGTGATTACAATGAGCAGTTCTTC	CATSDLTGGDYNEQFF
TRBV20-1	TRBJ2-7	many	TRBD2	TGCAGTGCTAGAGATGACCCTAGCGGCAAATACGAGCAGTACTTC	CSARDDPSGKYEQYF
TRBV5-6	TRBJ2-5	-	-	TGTGCCAGCAGCTTGGCGCCAGGGTTGGGAGAGACCCAGTACTTC	CASSLAPGLGETQYF
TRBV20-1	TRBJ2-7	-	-	TGCAGTGCCAGACGCGGGGACTACGAGCAGTACTTC	CSARRGDYEQYF
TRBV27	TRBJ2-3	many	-	TGTGCCAGCTCACCTCCAGTCACAGATACGCAGTATTTT	CASSPPVTDTQYF
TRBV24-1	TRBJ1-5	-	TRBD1	TGTGCCACCAGTGATCCCGGACAGGGTAACGGTCAGCCCCAGCATTTT	CATSDPGQGNGQPQHF
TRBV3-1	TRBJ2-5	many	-	TGTGCCAGCAGCCAAGCTCTGCGAGAGACCCAGTACTTC	CASSQALRETQYF
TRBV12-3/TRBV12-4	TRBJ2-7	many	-	TGTGCCAGCAGTTTAGCTTCGACAGGTATCTACGAGCAGTACTTC	CASSLASTGIYEQYF
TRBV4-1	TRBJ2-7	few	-	TGCGCCAGCAGCCAAGAACGGGAAAGCTCCTACGAGCAGTACTTC	CASSQERESSYEQYF
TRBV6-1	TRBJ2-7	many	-	TGTGCCAGCAGATTCACCCCCATCGCGTTGAACGAGCAGTACTTC	CASRFTPIALNEQYF
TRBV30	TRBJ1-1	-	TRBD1	TGTGCCTGGATTTGGACAGGGGGCACTGAAGCTTTCTTT	CAWIWTGGTEAFF
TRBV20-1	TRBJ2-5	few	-	TGCAGTCCCTACGACAACCAAGAGACCCAGTACTTC	CSPYDNQETQYF
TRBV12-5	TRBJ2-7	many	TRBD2	TGTGCTAGTGGTTTTTCGGTGGGAGGGGAAAACGACGAGCAGTACTTC	CASGFSVGGENDEQYF
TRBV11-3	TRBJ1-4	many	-	TGTGCCAGCAGCTTCGGAAGGGACTTTCGAGAAAAACTGTTTTTT	CASSFGRDFREKLFF
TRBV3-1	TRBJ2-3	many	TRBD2	TGTGCCAGCAGCCAAGGGTGGACTAGCGGGAGAGATACGCAGTATTTT	CASSQGWTSGRDTQYF
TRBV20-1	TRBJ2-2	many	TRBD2	TGCAGTGCTAGAGCTATAGCGGGGATGAACACCGGGGAGCTGTTTTTT	CSARAIAGMNTGELFF
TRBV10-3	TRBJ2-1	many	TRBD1	TGTGCCATCAGGGGGACAGGGAGCAATGAGCAGTTCTTC	CAIRGTGSNEQFF
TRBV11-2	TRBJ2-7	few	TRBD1	TGTGCCAGCAGCTTAGGGGGGGGGACAGGGGTTCCAACGCTCGAGCAGTACTTC	CASSLGGGTGVPTLEQYF
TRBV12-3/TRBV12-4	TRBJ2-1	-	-	TGTGCCAGCAGGGAATCCGGTTACGTCTACAATGAGCAGTTCTTC	CASRESGYVYNEQFF
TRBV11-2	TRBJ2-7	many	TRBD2	TGTGCCAGCAGCTTAGTTTCTAGCGGGTCCTACGAGCAGTACTTC	CASSLVSSGSYEQYF
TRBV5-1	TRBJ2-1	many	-	TGCGCCAGCAGCTTGGCCATAACTAGGTTGTACAATGAGCAGTTCTTC	CASSLAITRLYNEQFF
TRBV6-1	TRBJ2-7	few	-	TGTGCCAGCAGAGTAGTTCAGGGGTCGACCGACGAGCAGTACTTC	CASRVVQGSTDEQYF